The source of this TCR beta chain is a study of blood T cell repertoires in COVID-19. This clone is a singleton in its sample. TCRdb's copy holds only in-frame clones and misses some; the assay was immunoSEQ multiplex PCR. The sample has under 350,000 clones; around 84% are singletons. Sequences were obtained from peripheral blood. The receptor was isolated from a man between 65 and 85 years old with acute or convalescent COVID-19.

CDR3 sequence (DNA): TGTGCCAGCAGCCCTTGGACAGCCGCGAACTATGGCTACACCTTC. It specifies CASSPWTAANYGYTF. The chain couples TRBV28 to TRBJ1-2; a weak D match, TRBD1 (6 bases). The CDR3 runs 15 residues. V lost 6 bases and J lost 2, with 16 bases in between. Germline V lookup: CDR1 MDHEN, CDR2 SYDVKM.